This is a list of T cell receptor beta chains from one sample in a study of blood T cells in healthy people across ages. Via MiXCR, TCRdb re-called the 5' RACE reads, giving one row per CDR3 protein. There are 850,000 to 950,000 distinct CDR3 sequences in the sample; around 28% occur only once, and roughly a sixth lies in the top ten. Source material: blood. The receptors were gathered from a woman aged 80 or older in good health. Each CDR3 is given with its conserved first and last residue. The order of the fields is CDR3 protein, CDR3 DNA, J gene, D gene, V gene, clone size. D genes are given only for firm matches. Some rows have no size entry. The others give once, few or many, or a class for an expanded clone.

CASSLGPTSGGQETQYF | TGCGCCAGCAGCTTGGGGCCGACTAGCGGGGGACAAGAGACCCAGTACTTC | TRBJ2-5 | TRBD2 | TRBV5-1 | many
CASSETAGSQPQHF | TGCGCCAGCAGTGAGACGGCGGGGAGTCAGCCCCAGCATTTT | TRBJ1-5 | . | TRBV10-2 | many
CASSFRSEGEQYF | TGCGCCAGCAGCTTCCGATCCGAAGGCGAGCAGTACTTC | TRBJ2-7 | . | TRBV5-1 | .
CASRLEQNSNQPQHF | TGTGCCAGCAGATTAGAACAGAACAGCAATCAGCCCCAGCATTTT | TRBJ1-5 | . | TRBV2 | few
CSARDLQHEQFF | TGCAGTGCTAGAGATCTACAACATGAGCAGTTCTTC | TRBJ2-1 | . | TRBV20-1 | many
CASSLALGTGGHEQYF | TGTGCCAGCAGCTTAGCGCTGGGGACAGGGGGACACGAGCAGTACTTC | TRBJ2-7 | TRBD1 | TRBV7-9 | many
CASSSGVNTEAFF | TGTGCCAGCAGTTCGGGAGTGAACACTGAAGCTTTCTTT | TRBJ1-1 | . | TRBV7-9 | many
CASSLAAGAKNIQYF | TGCGCCAGCAGCTTGGCCGCAGGGGCTAAAAACATTCAGTACTTC | TRBJ2-4 | . | TRBV5-1 | many
CSARAGHGYTF | TGCAGTGCTAGAGCGGGCCATGGCTACACCTTC | TRBJ1-2 | . | TRBV20-1 | .
CASSLATSGGQETQYF | TGTGCCAGCAGCTTAGCGACTAGCGGGGGCCAAGAGACCCAGTACTTC | TRBJ2-5 | TRBD2 | TRBV7-2 | many
CASSVGVASGQETQYF | TGTGCCAGCAGCGTAGGAGTGGCTAGCGGCCAAGAGACCCAGTACTTC | TRBJ2-5 | TRBD2 | TRBV9 | many
CASSPTRGGRTDTQYF | TGTGCCAGCAGCCCGACCCGAGGGGGCCGCACAGATACGCAGTATTTT | TRBJ2-3 | TRBD1 | TRBV11-2 | .
CASSSSTQGTETQYF | TGTGCCAGCAGCTCTTCTACACAGGGGACAGAGACCCAGTACTTC | TRBJ2-5 | TRBD1 | TRBV5-5 | many
CASSTRRLAGESTDTQYF | TGTGCCAGCAGCACCCGGCGGCTAGCGGGGGAAAGCACAGATACGCAGTATTTT | TRBJ2-3 | TRBD2 | TRBV11-2 | many
CASRRGQGDSEAFF | TGTGCCAGCAGGAGGGGGCAGGGAGACAGTGAAGCTTTCTTT | TRBJ1-1 | TRBD1 | TRBV27 | once
CSAIPASDNQPQHF | TGCAGTGCTATTCCCGCCAGCGATAATCAGCCCCAGCATTTT | TRBJ1-5 | . | TRBV20-1 | many
CASSHTSGANVLTF | TGTGCCAGCAGTCATACCTCTGGGGCCAACGTCCTGACTTTC | TRBJ2-6 | . | TRBV12-3/TRBV12-4 | many
CASSTRGSGANVLTF | TGTGCCAGTAGTACCAGGGGATCTGGGGCCAACGTCCTGACTTTC | TRBJ2-6 | . | TRBV19 | few
CSARPGQGDGNQPQHF | TGCAGTGCTAGACCGGGACAGGGGGACGGCAATCAGCCCCAGCATTTT | TRBJ1-5 | TRBD1 | TRBV20-1 | .
CASSTEGANTEAFF | TGTGCCAGCAGCACCGAAGGGGCGAACACTGAAGCTTTCTTT | TRBJ1-1 | . | TRBV7-9 | .
CSALQRGASTDTQYF | TGCAGTGCTCTGCAGCGGGGGGCCAGCACAGATACGCAGTATTTT | TRBJ2-3 | TRBD2 | TRBV20-1 | .
CASSRRREDAEAFF | TGTGCCAGCAGTCGCCGACGAGAAGACGCTGAAGCTTTCTTT | TRBJ1-1 | . | TRBV6-5 | .
CSATGTGGVETQYF | TGCAGTGCGACCGGGACGGGTGGAGTGGAGACCCAGTACTTC | TRBJ2-5 | . | TRBV20-1 | many
CATSDPGQSQYF | TGTGCCACCAGTGACCCGGGACAGAGCCAGTACTTC | TRBJ2-5 | TRBD1 | TRBV24-1 | .
CASSSWDRANSPLHF | TGTGCCAGCAGCTCCTGGGACAGGGCTAATTCACCCCTCCACTTT | TRBJ1-6 | TRBD1 | TRBV12-3/TRBV12-4 | few
CASSLDFTGELFF | TGTGCCAGCAGCTTAGATTTCACCGGGGAGCTGTTTTTT | TRBJ2-2 | . | TRBV7-7 | few
CASGTGRTDTQYF | TGTGCCAGCGGGACAGGGAGAACAGATACGCAGTATTTT | TRBJ2-3 | TRBD1 | TRBV2 | many
CASSFPTSGKETQFF | TGTGCCAGCAGCTTTCCGACTAGCGGGAAGGAGACCCAGTTCTTC | TRBJ2-1 | TRBD2 | TRBV7-9 | once
CASSFGRDRGQETQYF | TGTGCCAGCAGCTTCGGCCGGGACAGGGGGCAAGAGACCCAGTACTTC | TRBJ2-5 | TRBD1 | TRBV7-3 | .
CASSGEGRYTEAFF | TGTGCCAGCAGCGGGGAGGGGAGGTACACTGAAGCTTTCTTT | TRBJ1-1 | . | TRBV11-1 | few
CSASGDVSSYEQYF | TGCAGTGCTAGTGGTGACGTAAGCTCCTACGAGCAGTACTTC | TRBJ2-7 | . | TRBV20-1 | .
CASSLSPERGYNEQFF | TGTGCCAGCAGCTTATCTCCCGAGCGGGGGTACAATGAGCAGTTCTTC | TRBJ2-1 | TRBD2 | TRBV7-6 | .
CASSLGGPPTDTQYF | TGTGCCAGCAGCTTGGGGGGGCCCCCCACAGATACGCAGTATTTT | TRBJ2-3 | . | TRBV7-2 | .
CASSLIGPGTYEQYF | TGTGCCAGCAGCCTGATAGGGCCAGGCACCTACGAGCAGTACTTC | TRBJ2-7 | . | TRBV28 | many
CSAPRVGNEKLFF | TGCAGTGCTCCACGGGTGGGGAATGAAAAACTGTTTTTT | TRBJ1-4 | . | TRBV20-1 | many
CASTSLPSYEQYF | TGTGCCAGCACTTCCCTACCCTCCTACGAGCAGTACTTC | TRBJ2-7 | . | TRBV12-3/TRBV12-4 | many
CASSKAGGGQETQYF | TGTGCCAGCAGTAAAGCGGGGGGCGGGCAAGAGACCCAGTACTTC | TRBJ2-5 | TRBD2 | TRBV6-1 | many
CSVERDGGNYGYTF | TGCAGCGTGGAGAGGGACGGGGGGAACTATGGCTACACCTTC | TRBJ1-2 | . | TRBV29-1 | .
CASRPGTSGGNEQFF | TGTGCCAGCAGACCCGGGACTAGCGGGGGGAATGAGCAGTTCTTC | TRBJ2-1 | TRBD2 | TRBV2 | many
CSARGERETQYF | TGCAGTGCCCGCGGAGAACGGGAGACCCAGTACTTC | TRBJ2-5 | . | TRBV20-1 | many
CSAMAGEKDTQYF | TGCAGTGCCATGGCGGGGGAAAAGGATACGCAGTATTTT | TRBJ2-3 | TRBD2 | TRBV20-1 | once
CDSSYSIEGLQPQHF | TGTGACAGCAGTTACTCGATAGAGGGTTTGCAGCCCCAGCATTTT | TRBJ1-5 | . | TRBV6-2/TRBV6-3 | .
CASSFLGAWGYTF | TGTGCCAGCAGCTTCCTGGGGGCGTGGGGCTACACCTTC | TRBJ1-2 | . | TRBV7-2 | .
CASSQERDIFEAFF | TGCGCCAGCAGCCAAGAAAGGGACATCTTCGAAGCTTTCTTT | TRBJ1-1 | . | TRBV4-1 | .
CSARDGLGGTEAFF | TGCAGTGCTAGAGATGGCCTGGGTGGTACTGAAGCTTTCTTT | TRBJ1-1 | . | TRBV20-1 | few
CASSRGLAAYNEQFF | TGTGCCAGCAGCCGGGGACTAGCGGCGTACAATGAGCAGTTCTTC | TRBJ2-1 | TRBD2 | TRBV4-2 | .
CASSLVDSKNSPPHF | TGTGCCAGCAGCTTAGTCGACAGCAAGAATTCACCCCCCCACTTT | TRBJ1-6 | . | TRBV7-2 | .
CASSEVPDYGYTF | TGTGCCAGCAGCGAGGTCCCTGACTATGGCTACACCTTC | TRBJ1-2 | . | TRBV5-5 | once
CASSSEGGEQFF | TGTGCCAGCAGCTCAGAGGGTGGCGAGCAGTTCTTC | TRBJ2-1 | . | TRBV11-2 | few
CASRNPWRGRATNQETQYF | TGTGCCAGCAGGAACCCCTGGAGGGGTCGGGCAACCAACCAAGAGACCCAGTACTTC | TRBJ2-5 | . | TRBV7-6 | few
CAWSVSGGNQPQHF | TGTGCCTGGAGTGTATCAGGGGGCAATCAGCCCCAGCATTTT | TRBJ1-5 | . | TRBV30 | .
CASSLTGSKDTQYF | TGTGCCAGCAGCTTAACCGGGAGTAAAGATACGCAGTATTTT | TRBJ2-3 | . | TRBV7-3 | .